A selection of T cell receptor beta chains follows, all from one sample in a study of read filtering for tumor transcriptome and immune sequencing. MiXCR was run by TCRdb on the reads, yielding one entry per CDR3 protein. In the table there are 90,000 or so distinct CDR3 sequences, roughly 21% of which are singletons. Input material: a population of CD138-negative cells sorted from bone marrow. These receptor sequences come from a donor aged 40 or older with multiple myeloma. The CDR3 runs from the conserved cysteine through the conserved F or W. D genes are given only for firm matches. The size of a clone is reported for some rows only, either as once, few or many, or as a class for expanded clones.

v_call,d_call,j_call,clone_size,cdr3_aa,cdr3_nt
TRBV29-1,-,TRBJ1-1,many,CSVPGRWNTEAFF,TGCAGCGTCCCTGGGAGGTGGAACACTGAAGCTTTCTTT
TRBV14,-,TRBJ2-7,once,CASSLGRGSEQYF,TGTGCCAGCAGCCTTGGGAGAGGGTCCGAGCAGTACTTC
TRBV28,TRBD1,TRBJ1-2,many,CASSLTGVANYGYTF,TGTGCCAGCAGTCTAACAGGGGTTGCTAACTATGGCTACACCTTC
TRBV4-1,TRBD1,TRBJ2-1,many,CASSRGQSRRNEQFF,TGCGCCAGCAGCCGGGGACAGTCCCGTAGGAATGAGCAGTTCTTC
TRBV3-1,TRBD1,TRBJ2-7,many,CASRRTGDPYEQYF,TGTGCCAGCAGAAGGACAGGGGACCCCTACGAGCAGTACTTC
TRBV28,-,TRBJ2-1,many,CASSLWATGPNEQFF,TGTGCCAGCAGTTTATGGGCAACAGGTCCCAATGAGCAGTTCTTC
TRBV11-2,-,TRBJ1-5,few,CASSLVTGIQPQHF,TGTGCCAGCAGCTTAGTAACCGGGATTCAGCCCCAGCATTTT
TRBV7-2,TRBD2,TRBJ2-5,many,CASSHGGDEETQYF,TGTGCCAGCAGCCATGGGGGGGATGAAGAGACCCAGTACTTC
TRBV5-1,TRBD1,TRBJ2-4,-,CASSPEQGWGSKNIQYF,TGCGCCAGCAGCCCAGAACAGGGGTGGGGGAGCAAAAACATTCAGTACTTC
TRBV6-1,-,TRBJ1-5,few,CASTRDGRTNQPQHF,TGTGCCAGCACCCGAGATGGCCGGACAAATCAGCCCCAGCATTTT
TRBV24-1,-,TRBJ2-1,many,CATSDLGRSSYNEQFF,TGTGCCACCAGTGATTTGGGCAGGAGCTCCTACAATGAGCAGTTCTTC
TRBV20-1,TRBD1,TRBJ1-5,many,CSAVDRVGPQHF,TGCAGTGCCGTCGACAGGGTAGGGCCCCAGCATTTT
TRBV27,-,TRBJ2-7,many,CASSFQDSYEQYF,TGTGCCAGCAGTTTCCAAGACTCCTACGAGCAGTACTTC
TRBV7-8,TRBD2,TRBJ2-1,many,CASSSGGDYNEQFF,TGTGCCAGCTCAAGCGGGGGGGACTACAATGAGCAGTTCTTC
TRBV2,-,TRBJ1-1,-,CARRTESTEAFF,TGTGCCAGGAGGACAGAAAGCACTGAAGCTTTCTTT
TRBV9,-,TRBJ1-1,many,CASSVDGTSYTEAFF,TGTGCCAGCAGCGTAGACGGCACCTCATACACTGAAGCTTTCTTT
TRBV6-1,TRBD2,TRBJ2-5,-,CASSELAGLAGYKETQYF,TGTGCCAGCAGTGAATTAGCCGGGCTAGCGGGCTACAAAGAGACCCAGTACTTC
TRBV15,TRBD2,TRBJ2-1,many,CATSRGLAGATYNEQFF,TGTGCCACCAGCAGAGGGCTAGCGGGGGCCACCTACAATGAGCAGTTCTTC